These 24 T cell receptor beta chains originate from one sample sequenced in a study of T cell changes during pregnancy in multiple sclerosis. The protocol was immunoSEQ multiplex PCR, while the TCRdb copy is restricted to in-frame clones and leaves out a portion. Among about 49,000 clones, 90% to 95% were seen once, and the ten largest hold approximately 5%. The material was CD8+ T cells from peripheral blood mononuclear cells, obtained before pregnancy. The receptors were sampled from a female donor with multiple sclerosis, enrolled in a pregnancy study.

The gene calls are TRBV7-2 and TRBJ2-3, with TRBD2 matching over 7 bases. CDR3 size: 15 residues. Germline V gene sequence: CDR1 SGHTA, CDR2 FQGNSA. Trimming took 2 bases from V and 5 from J; bases not matched to a gene: 7. The CDR3 sequence: CASSLTSGKQDTQYF. The CDR3 DNA sequence: TGTGCCAGCAGCTTAACGAGCGGGAAGCAAGATACGCAGTATTTT.

The chain's CDR3 is CAISEVGAAGGPSNTGELFF. CDR3 nucleotides: TGTGCCATCAGTGAGGTGGGGGCGGCTGGCGGCCCTTCGAACACCGGGGAGCTGTTTTTT. V gene TRBV10-3 combines with J gene TRBJ2-2, with D tentatively TRBD1 (6 bases). Germline CDR1 is ENHRY and CDR2 is SYGVKD. The CDR3 sequence is 20 residues long. Trimming stripped 2 bases from V and 0 bases from J, with 22 bases between.

This rearrangement joins TRBV14 to TRBJ2-5; 7 bases are shared with TRBD2. The length of the CDR3 is 17 residues. The germline V gene has CDR1 SGHDN and CDR2 FVKESK. V lost 1 base to trimming and J lost 5 bases; unmatched junction nucleotides: 13. DNA of the CDR3: TGTGCCAGCAGCCAAGGCTGGTCTAGCGGTTTCGTGGAGACCCAGTACTTC. It translates to CASSQGWSSGFVETQYF.

The J gene is TRBJ2-3, the V gene TRBV19; possibly TRBD2 for D (6 bases). This CDR3 spans 14 amino acids. Between the trimmed V and J ends, which lost 5 bases and 2 bases, there was a span of 11 bases. The germline gives CDR1 LNHDA, CDR2 SQIVND (reference sequence). Here the CDR3 DNA reads TGTGCCAGTAGTTCCCGGACTACCACAGATACGCAGTATTTT. Translated: CASSSRTTTDTQYF.

The chain carries TRBV7-9 and TRBJ2-2; 9 bases are a match to TRBD1. Germline assignment: CDR1 SEHNR and CDR2 FQNEAQ (reference sequence). After removal of 5 bases from V and 4 bases from J, the junction contained 8 bases not matched to a gene. This CDR3 has 16 amino acids. CDR3 sequence: CASSPKDRGGTGELFF. DNA for the CDR3: TGTGCCAGCAGCCCCAAGGACAGGGGAGGCACCGGGGAGCTGTTTTTT.

The chain is built from TRBV28 and TRBJ1-5; TRBD1 is a possible D gene (6 bases). The CDR3 has 14 residues. Between the trimmed V and J ends, which lost 6 bases and 2 bases, there was a span of 11 bases. Germline loops: CDR1 MDHEN, CDR2 SYDVKM. The CDR3 nucleotides read TGTGCCAGCAGAGACCAGGGGCGCAATCAGCCCCAGCATTTT. Translated, it gives CASRDQGRNQPQHF.

The J gene is TRBJ1-2, the V gene TRBV6-1, with a tentative D call TRBD1 (6 bases). The V end was cut by 10 bases, the J end by 4 bases, with 19 bases between. This CDR3 contains 14 residues. The germline gives CDR1 MNHNS, CDR2 SASEGT. CDR3 nucleotides: TGTGCCACGTTAGACAGGAAGGAATCCTATGGCTACACCTTC. It translates to CATLDRKESYGYTF.

In this sample, this clone turned up a few times. The chain is built from TRBV6-5 and TRBJ1-5; D remains ambiguous. The ends were cut back, 0 bases at V and 2 bases at J, with 5 bases in the middle. The length of the CDR3 is 14 residues. Germline V gene lookup returns CDR1 MNHEY and CDR2 SVGAGI. As DNA, the CDR3 is TGTGCCAGCAGTTACTCGGGCGGCAATCAGCCCCAGCATTTT. Its protein is CASSYSGGNQPQHF.

The chain couples TRBV11-2 to TRBJ2-3, with 7 bases lining up with TRBD2. This CDR3 is 16 amino acids long. The trim removed 4 bases at V and 10 bases at J, leaving 17 bases unmatched. CDR1 is SGHAT, CDR2 FQNNGV, per germline. CDR3 sequence (DNA): TGTGCCAGCAGCTCCGCGGTAGTGGCGGGGGTTCGCGCGCAGTATTTT. Its translation: CASSSAVVAGVRAQYF.

The V and J genes are TRBV7-8 and TRBJ2-3; 7 nucleotides agree with TRBD1. The CDR3 covers 15 residues. Germline trimming cut 6 bases from V and 1 base from J; bases unmatched to any gene: 7. The germline CDR1 and CDR2 sequences are SGHVS and FQNEAQ. The CDR3 DNA sequence: TGTGCCAGCAGTCAAGGGGGCTTTGGCACAGATACGCAGTATTTT. This codes for CASSQGGFGTDTQYF.

The rearrangement uses TRBV6-1 and TRBJ2-1, with TRBD1 as a possible D gene (5 bases). The CDR3 has 11 residues. V lost 8 bases and J lost 4, with 6 bases in between. Looked up from germline, CDR1 is MNHNS and CDR2 is SASEGT. The chain's CDR3 is CASQGYNEQFF. The CDR3 region has the DNA TGTGCCAGCCAGGGATACAATGAGCAGTTCTTC.

The table lists this clone with a count of one. The CDR3 sequence: CASSPQVQMGQGPYGYTF. The CDR3 bases are TGTGCCAGCTCACCACAAGTGCAAATGGGACAGGGGCCCTATGGCTACACCTTC. The rearrangement uses TRBV18 and TRBJ1-2; 10 positions agree with TRBD1. CDR3 size: 18 residues. The ends lost 1 base at V and 4 bases at J; junction bases unmatched: 12. The germline CDR1 and CDR2 sequences are KGHSH and LQKENI. The complete variable domain, with remaining parts taken from reference TRBV18 and TRBJ1-2, reads NAGVMQNPRHLVRRRGQEARLRCSPMKGHSHVYWYRQLPEEGLKFMVYLQKENIIDESGMPKERFSAEFPKEGPSILRIQQVVRGDSAAYFCASSPQVQMGQGPYGYTFGSGTRLTVV.

The J gene is TRBJ2-2, the V gene TRBV7-9; 10 bases fit TRBD1. V gave up 5 bases and J gave up 5 bases; unmatched junction bases: 5. The germline CDR1 and CDR2 sequences are SEHNR and FQNEAQ (reference sequence). The CDR3 loop spans 15 amino acids. In nucleotides, the CDR3 is TGTGCCAGCAGCACCCGGACAGGGGGGACCGGGGAGCTGTTTTTT. This encodes CASSTRTGGTGELFF.

This clone was counted between two and nine times. CDR3 nucleotides: TGCGCCAGCAGCTTGTACTCTTCGGACTATGGCTACACCTTC. Translation: CASSLYSSDYGYTF. This chain uses TRBV5-1 with TRBJ1-2; no firm D call. V lost 1 base and J 3 bases, leaving 10 bases between the germline ends. Germline CDR1 SGHRS, CDR2 YFSETQ. The length of the CDR3 is 14 residues.

The chain couples TRBV19 to TRBJ1-5; the match to TRBD1 covers 7 bases. V dropped 7 bases and J dropped 6; count of bases not matched to a gene: 6. Germline V lookup: CDR1 LNHDA, CDR2 SQIVND (reference sequence). The CDR3 totals 13 residues. The CDR3 loop reads CASTTGVAQPQHF. The CDR3 nucleotides read TGTGCCAGTACTACAGGGGTAGCTCAGCCCCAGCATTTT.

V usage is TRBV30 and J usage is TRBJ1-4, with 10 nucleotides matching TRBD1. There are 13 residues in the CDR3. J was trimmed by 8 bases and V by 3 bases; bases with no gene match: 3. From germline, CDR1 is GTSNPN and CDR2 SVGIG (reference sequence). The CDR3 region is CAWRTGGLEKLFF. The CDR3 DNA follows: TGTGCCTGGAGGACAGGGGGCTTAGAAAAACTGTTTTTT.

This chain links TRBV7-9 with TRBJ2-1, with D unresolved. CDR3 length equals 16 residues. Germline loops: CDR1 SEHNR, CDR2 FQNEAQ (reference sequence). V was clipped by 1 base and J by 0 bases, with 10 bases between them. The CDR3 loop reads CASSLGPASSYNEQFF. The CDR3 nucleotides are TGTGCCAGCAGCTTAGGTCCCGCGAGCTCCTACAATGAGCAGTTCTTC.

The V call is TRBV29-1, the J call TRBJ2-7; 7 bases map to TRBD1. After removal of 2 bases from V and 4 bases from J, the junction contained 5 bases not matched to a gene. The CDR3 sequence is 13 residues long. Germline values: CDR1 SQVTM, CDR2 ANQGSEA. The CDR3 loop is CSVEQDRPYEQYF. Here the CDR3 DNA reads TGCAGCGTTGAACAGGACAGGCCTTACGAGCAGTACTTC.

This sequence joins TRBV5-6 and TRBJ2-7; 8 bases are shared with TRBD1. J was trimmed by 2 bases and V by 4 bases; bases with no gene match: 14. Germline CDR1 reads SGHDT; CDR2 reads YYEEEE. The CDR3 extends over 17 amino acids. The DNA of the CDR3 is TGTGCCAGCAGCCCCCCCGGACAGGGCTATTCGACCTACGAGCAGTACTTC. It yields the protein CASSPPGQGYSTYEQYF.

V gene TRBV6-6 combines with J gene TRBJ1-3; tentatively, D is TRBD1 (5 bases). Trimming left V 2 bases short and J 1 base short, with 12 bases between. CDR1 is MNHNY and CDR2 is SVGAGI in the germline V gene (reference sequence). The CDR3 is 16 residues long. The CDR3 protein is CASSYTGSKSGNTIYF. The CDR3 region has the DNA TGTGCCAGCAGTTACACAGGATCGAAATCTGGAAACACCATATATTTT.

The chain couples TRBV5-4 to TRBJ1-1; D unresolved. This CDR3 contains 12 residues. Trimming pared 3 bases from V and 4 bases from J, leaving 7 bases between. Germline lookup yields CDR1 SGHNT and CDR2 YYREEE (reference sequence). The CDR3 nucleotides are TGTGCCAGCAGCTCCGGCGGCACTGAAGCTTTCTTT. Translating gives CASSSGGTEAFF.

The chain is built from TRBV5-1 and TRBJ2-1; TRBD1 matches at 9 bases. This CDR3 is 15 amino acids long. V shed 0 bases, J shed 3 bases, and the junction held 1 base outside the gene matches. Germline-derived CDR1 and CDR2 are SGHRS and YFSETQ. CDR3 residues: CASSLGTGDYNEQFF. CDR3 sequence (DNA): TGCGCCAGCAGCTTGGGGACAGGGGACTACAATGAGCAGTTCTTC.

This sequence joins TRBV19 and TRBJ2-7, with 7 bases matching TRBD2. The CDR3 spans 15 residues. CDR1 is LNHDA and CDR2 is SQIVND in the germline V gene (reference sequence). Trimming at V came to 3 bases and at J to 0 bases, leaving 5 bases not matched to a gene. CDR3 sequence: CASSMFGGSSYEQYF. Written as DNA, the CDR3 is TGTGCCAGTAGTATGTTCGGGGGGAGCTCCTACGAGCAGTACTTC.

The chain is built from TRBV6-5 and TRBJ2-5; TRBD2 matches 13 bases. Germline CDR1 reads MNHEY; CDR2 reads SVGAGI. The V segment lost 4 bases and the J segment 2 bases; nucleotides outside the gene matches: 1. The CDR3 is 15 residues long. The CDR3 is CASSLLAGGQETQYF. For the CDR3, the DNA is TGTGCCAGCAGTTTACTAGCGGGAGGGCAAGAGACCCAGTACTTC.